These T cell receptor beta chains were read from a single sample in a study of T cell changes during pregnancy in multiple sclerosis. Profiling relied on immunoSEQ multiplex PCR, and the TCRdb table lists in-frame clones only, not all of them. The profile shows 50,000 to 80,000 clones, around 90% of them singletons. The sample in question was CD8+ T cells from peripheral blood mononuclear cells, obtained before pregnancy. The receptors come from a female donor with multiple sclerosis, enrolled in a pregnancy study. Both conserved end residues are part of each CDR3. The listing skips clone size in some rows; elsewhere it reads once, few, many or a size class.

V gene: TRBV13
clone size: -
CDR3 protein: CASSTSGTSLAKNIQYF

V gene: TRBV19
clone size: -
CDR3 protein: CASSINAGFEDSPLHF

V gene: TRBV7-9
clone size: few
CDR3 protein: CASSLAETEAFF

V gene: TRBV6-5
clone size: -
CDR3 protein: CASSPDGIIAPLHF

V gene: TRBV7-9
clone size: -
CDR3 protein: CAMGGGGGEAFF

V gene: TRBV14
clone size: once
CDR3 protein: CASSQDPGLENTGELFF

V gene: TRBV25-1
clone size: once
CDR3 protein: CASSESQAGAPFTGELFF

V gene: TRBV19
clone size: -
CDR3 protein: CASASTGGETQYF

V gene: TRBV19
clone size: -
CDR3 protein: CASRGGTGGYTF

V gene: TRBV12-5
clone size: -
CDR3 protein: CASGWEDRPAFF

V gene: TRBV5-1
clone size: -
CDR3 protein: CASSPQWSGELFF

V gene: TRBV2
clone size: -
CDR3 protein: CASIWTGGTDTQYF

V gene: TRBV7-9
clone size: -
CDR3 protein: CASTRDGTGGHGYTF

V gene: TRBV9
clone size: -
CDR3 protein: CASSGTSGAVNEQFF

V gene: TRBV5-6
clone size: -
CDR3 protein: CASSNRQGRYTEAFF

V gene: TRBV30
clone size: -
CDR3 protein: CAWSVYESLTYNEQFF

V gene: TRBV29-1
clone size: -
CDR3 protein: CSVGATEAFF

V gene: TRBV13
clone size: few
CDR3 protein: CASLSGNTEAFF

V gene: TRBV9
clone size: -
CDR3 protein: CASSVGGETQYF

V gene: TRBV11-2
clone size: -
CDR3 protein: CASSLGGSSPLHF

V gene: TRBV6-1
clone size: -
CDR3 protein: CGIGTGANVLTF

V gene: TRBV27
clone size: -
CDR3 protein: CASSSSTDFRFHGYTF

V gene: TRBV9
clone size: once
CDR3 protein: CASSEGPGQRVYEQYF

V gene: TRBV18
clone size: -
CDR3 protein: CASSLGANPGLSANYGYTF

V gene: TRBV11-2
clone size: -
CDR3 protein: CASSTWTSGGLGEQFF

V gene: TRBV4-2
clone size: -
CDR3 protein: CASSQEWGTGTGRATNEKLFF

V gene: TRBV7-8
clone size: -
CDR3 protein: CASSWTLAGVTDTQYF

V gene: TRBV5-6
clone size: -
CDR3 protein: CASSLGQSSGNTIYF

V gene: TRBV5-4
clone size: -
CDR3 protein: CASSPWTRPHEQYF

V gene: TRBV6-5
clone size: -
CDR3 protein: CASSYLQGNTEAFF

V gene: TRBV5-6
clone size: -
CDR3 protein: CASSSGTGFYEQYF

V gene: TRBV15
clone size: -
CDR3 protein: CATSGFRGTDTQYF

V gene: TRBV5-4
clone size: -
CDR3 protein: CASSLEAAAGGYTF

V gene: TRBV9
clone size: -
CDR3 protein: CASSVRGGNTGELFF

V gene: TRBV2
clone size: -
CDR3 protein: CASSGGLSNYGYTF

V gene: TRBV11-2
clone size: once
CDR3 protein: CASSSGQGGTYSNQPQHF

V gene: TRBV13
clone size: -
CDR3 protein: CASSLGTGNYGYTF

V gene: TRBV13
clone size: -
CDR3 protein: CASSSTTGVHADTQYF

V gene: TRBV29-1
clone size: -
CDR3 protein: CSAVFSGNTIYF

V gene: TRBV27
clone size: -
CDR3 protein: CASSGQGAKGYEQYF

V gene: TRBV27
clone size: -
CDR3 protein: CASRPTEVNSNQPQHF

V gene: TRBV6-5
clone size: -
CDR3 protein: CASSPGQGWTEAFF

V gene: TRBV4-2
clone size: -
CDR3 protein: CASSQEEGYTF

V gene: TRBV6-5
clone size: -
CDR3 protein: CASSYSAGDVPGELFF

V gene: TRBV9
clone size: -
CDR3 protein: CASSVGRDFNSPLHF

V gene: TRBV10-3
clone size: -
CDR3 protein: CAISDPDRFDEQYF

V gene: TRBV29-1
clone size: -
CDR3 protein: CSVLDNYNEQFF

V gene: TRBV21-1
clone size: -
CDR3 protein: CASSNFRDRSYNEQFF

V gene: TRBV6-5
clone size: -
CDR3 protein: CASSYQGQGVQETQYF

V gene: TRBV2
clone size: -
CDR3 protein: CASMGRYNEKLFF

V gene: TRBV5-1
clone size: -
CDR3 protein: CASSLGWGDKNIQYF

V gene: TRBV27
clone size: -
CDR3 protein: CASSSTPGADTQYF

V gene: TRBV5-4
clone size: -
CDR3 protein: CASSLDIGGSYNEQFF

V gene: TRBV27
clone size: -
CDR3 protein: CASSPRPGGSPLHF

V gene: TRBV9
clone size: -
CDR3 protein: CASSVGSGEAGANVLTF

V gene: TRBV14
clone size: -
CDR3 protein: CASSQEWAHEQYF

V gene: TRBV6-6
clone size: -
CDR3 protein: CATKPGTSAYNEQFF

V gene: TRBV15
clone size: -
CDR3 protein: CATSRVVPGKYNEQFF

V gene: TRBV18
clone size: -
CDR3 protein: CASSPPGPGELFF

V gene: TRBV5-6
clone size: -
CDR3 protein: CASSPQVSEQYF